These T cell receptor beta chains were read from a single sample in a study of T cell responses to AZD1222 COVID-19 vaccine. TCRdb's copy holds only in-frame clones and misses some; the assay was immunoSEQ multiplex PCR. Of 170,000 or so clones listed, 90% were seen once; the top ten hold approximately 3%. This specimen consisted of peripheral blood, obtained on day 0 of AZD1222 vaccination. All receptors come from an adult in good health. Both conserved end residues are part of each CDR3. D genes are given only for firm matches.

>TRBV12-2|.
CASRPSSGGNTEAFF
>TRBV3-1/TRBV3-2|TRBD2
CASSPTVAGYYEQYF
>TRBV7-9|TRBD1
CASSLGPEGANYGYTF
>TRBV11-2|TRBD1
CASSLGTAAYEQYF
>TRBV18|.
CASSPEAGANQPQHF
>TRBV7-3|TRBD1
CASTPPETGLYEQYF
>TRBV5-1|.
CASSPGTTNSPLHF
>TRBV18|.
CASSPPLGHAQGEQFF
>TRBV7-6|TRBD2
CASSSLSGGPQSNEQFF
>TRBV29-1|.
CSVERARQAGEAFF
>TRBV7-9|.
CASSLVGGLDAFF
>TRBV7-2|.
CASSLGGAGNQPQHF
>TRBV5-8|TRBD1
CASSFRGQGTDTQYF
>TRBV2|.
CASSEGGDEAFF
>TRBV2|.
CASRPNGGAGAFF
>TRBV4-1|TRBD2
CASSPPGLAGEIF
>TRBV14|.
CASSRSGYYGYTF
>TRBV7-9|.
CASRDGNRVTEAFF
>TRBV19|.
CASIEHLTGELFF
>TRBV30|.
CAWSATRYYGYTF
>TRBV6-5|TRBD1
CASSLKTGGEQYF
>TRBV9|.
CASSPSMFESPLHF
>TRBV4-2|.
CASSPAPGMVNQPQHF
>TRBV5-1|TRBD1
CASSRTGGANQPQHF
>TRBV2|TRBD1
CASSEAKGQGAF
>TRBV7-9|TRBD1
CASSHRWSGGGNEQFF
>TRBV27|.
CASSLSWAILNYEQYF
>TRBV2|.
CASNPQGNTEAFF
>TRBV9|TRBD2
CASSGGHSGARSTGELFF
>TRBV7-3|.
CASSLGLYNEQFF
>TRBV12-3/TRBV12-4|.
CASSTGQGEQFF
>TRBV3-1/TRBV3-2|TRBD1
CASSPQTDRGRAFF
>TRBV27|TRBD2
CATQGRGGWTQYF
>TRBV9|TRBD2
CASSEGPGLAGAAYNEQFF
>TRBV6-5|TRBD2
CASSSLTIGGGYEQYF
>TRBV7-6|TRBD1
CASSLVPGGSGANVLTF
>TRBV7-3|TRBD2
CASSSMTSGGAEQFF
>TRBV30|.
CAWSGQSLIGNTIYF
>TRBV18|.
CASSPSTGASNQPQHF
>TRBV6-2/TRBV6-3|.
CASSGAGFDALNYGYTF
>TRBV5-6|.
CASSLSQGRYNSPLHF
>TRBV4-1|TRBD1
CASGKDGQGVTLDEKLFF
>TRBV6-5|TRBD2
CASSKSGGSYNEQFF
>TRBV11-2|TRBD1
CASSLDRGYQPQHF
>TRBV18|TRBD1
CASSPTGGTDTQYF
>TRBV30|TRBD1
CAWSEGTVTGELFF
>TRBV4-2|.
CASSQDLLGGAETQYF
>TRBV5-1|TRBD2
CASSLSSGGAGKTQYF
>TRBV5-1|TRBD2
CASSPGGADTGELFF
>TRBV12-3/TRBV12-4|TRBD1
CASSFRDRGAYTF
>TRBV5-6|TRBD1
CASSPAGQGAGEQYF
>TRBV9|.
CASSVEAAGPVEKLFF
>TRBV9|.
CASSVELGGGRLDSYNEQFF
>TRBV24-1|.
CATPLRGFADTQYF
>TRBV14|.
CASSQFGDFRYGYTF
>TRBV7-8|.
CASSQGSGAGTQYF
>TRBV2|.
CASPGCDQPQHF
>TRBV27|TRBD1
CASGRTGVGAYEQYF
>TRBV7-9|.
CASSLTLGGGETQYF